This T cell receptor beta chain was identified in a study of blood T cell repertoires in COVID-19. Germline CDR1 is SGHNT and CDR2 is YYREEE (reference sequence). Trimming removed 2 bases at V and 4 bases at J, with 22 bases between. CDR3 length equals 19 residues. Measured with immunoSEQ multiplex PCR; TCRdb has only the in-frame clones, and not every one. The data hold approximately 290,000 clones, with around 90% observed a single time. The chain is built from TRBV5-4 and TRBJ1-6; D might be TRBD1 (6 bases). The sequence derives from a woman under 40 who had recovered from COVID-19. Sample: PBMCs or T cells enriched from blood (not recorded which). CDR3 region: CASSFRSAGVDYYNSPLHF. Written as DNA, the CDR3 is TGTGCCAGCAGCTTTCGGTCCGCAGGGGTTGATTATTATAATTCACCCCTCCACTTT.